This TCR beta chain was recorded in a study of regulatory T cells in long-lasting Graves disease. Sample time point: newly diagnosed GD, antithyroid drugs for less than 3 months. The TCR library used RNA extracted from PBMCs. Ten or more counts support this clonotype. CDR3 size: 15 residues. J lost 10 bases, V lost 3 bases, and 6 bases had no gene match. Germline CDR1 reads MNHEY; CDR2 reads SMNVEV (reference sequence). Construction of TCR beta libraries relied on iRepertoire HTBI primers and on Arm-PCR targeting CDR3 regions. Original processing notes: Gene usage covered approximately 60 TRBV and more than twelve TRBJ segments. MiXCR was run by TCRdb on the multiplex PCR reads, yielding one entry per CDR3 protein. The authors' filters were not applied to this entry. The data show some 340,000 distinct CDR3 sequences, about an eighth seen once. These data were also reused for a study on T cells in Graves' hyperthyroidism and ophthalmopathy. That study adds: The HTBI primer set drove a first-round RT-PCR of the TCR CDR3.

Source: peripheral blood mononuclear cells (PBMCs), taken at new diagnosis, from a patient treated with antithyroid drugs. The chain is built from TRBV27 and TRBJ2-1; 13 bases fit TRBD2. The receptor's source is a woman aged 18-30 years with Graves disease. CDR3 bases: TGTGCCAGCAGTTTCACTAGCGGGAGGGCCCTAGAGCAGTTCTTC. It encodes CASSFTSGRALEQFF.